This TCR beta chain was identified during a study of cytomegalovirus exposure and HLA in healthy donors. The PCR contained 60 Vbeta and 13 Jbeta primers. Using immunoSEQ multiplex PCR, the repertoire was profiled, and TCRdb retains in-frame clones only, with some absent. The repertoire holds approximately 240,000 clones, with about 80% as singletons. Study observations and caveats: The authors later found HLA-associated TCR beta chains more clonally expanded than equally common others. A list of around 160 TCR beta chains associated with cytomegalovirus was given.

The CDR3 covers 15 residues. The germline V and J ends were trimmed by 1 base and 10 bases, with 16 bases remaining between them. Germline-derived CDR1 and CDR2 are SGHNT and YENEEA. In the case of this clone: What it recognizes is unknown.

The clonotype comes from a woman aged 40 to 50 in good health and CMV-seropositive. The sequenced material came from PBMCs. The chain joins TRBV11-3 to TRBJ2-2, with D tentatively TRBD2 (5 bases). CDR3 protein: CASSLGVGVTTELFF. CDR3 nucleotide sequence: TGTGCCAGCAGCTTAGGTGTGGGAGTCACTACGGAGCTGTTTTTT.